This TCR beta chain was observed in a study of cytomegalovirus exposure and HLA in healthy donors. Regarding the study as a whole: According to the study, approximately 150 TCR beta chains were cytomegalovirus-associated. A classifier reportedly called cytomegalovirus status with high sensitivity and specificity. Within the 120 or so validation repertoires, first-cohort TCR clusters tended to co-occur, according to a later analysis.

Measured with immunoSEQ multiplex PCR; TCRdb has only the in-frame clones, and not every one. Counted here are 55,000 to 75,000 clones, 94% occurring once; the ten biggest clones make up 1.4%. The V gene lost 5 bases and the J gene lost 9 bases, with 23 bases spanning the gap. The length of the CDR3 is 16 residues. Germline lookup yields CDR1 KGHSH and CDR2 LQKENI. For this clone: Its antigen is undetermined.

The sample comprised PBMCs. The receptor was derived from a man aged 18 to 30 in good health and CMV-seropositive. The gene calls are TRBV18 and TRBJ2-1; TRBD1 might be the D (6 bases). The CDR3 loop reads CASSTSYRDIDGEQFF. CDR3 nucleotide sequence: TGTGCCAGCTCAACTTCGTACCGGGACATAGACGGTGAGCAGTTCTTC.